A single TCR beta chain is shown here with its context. The target of this receptor is not known. No base quality information exists; no much larger clone differs at one position. TCRbeta CDR3 regions were amplified from genomic DNA by means of the immunoSEQ Assay, a bias-controlled multiplex PCR. As for how the authors treated the data: Nucleated cell counts per sample were estimated from amplification of reference gene primers within the assay. To quantify the absolute abundance of each unique TCRbeta CDR3 rearrangement, sequence reads were collapsed and filtered. For each sample, productive Simpson clonality was calculated as the square root of Simpson's diversity index over productive rearrangements. Not all clones reach the TCRdb copy of this immuneACCESS table, which keeps in-frame sequences only. Checked studies attribute under half of the gap to unresolved V genes and leave the rest unexplained. D and trimming were read from the DNA, whereas the V and J calls and clone size are those reported in that table. The sample contains fewer than 140,000 clones, less than 80% of them found a single time. Together, the top ten hold 5% to 7.5% of the sample.

This sample is part of a study of blood T cell repertoires in COVID-19 (TCRdb year 2020). Background on the whole study: The collaborator samples originated in the United States, Italy and Spain and spanned the acute and convalescent phases of COVID-19. The repertoires were released in a freely available public database meant as a resource for research on the immune response to SARS-CoV-2. The dataset comprised deeply sampled blood TCRbeta repertoires from subjects exposed to, actively infected with, or recovered from COVID-19. The prospective study material was composed of cDNA or gDNA derived from T cells, B-cell-depleted T cells, or PBMCs. The samples were drawn from the first 160 participants of the ongoing ImmuneRACE study and from 950 to 1,500 subjects provided by 6 global collaborators. A de-identified subject ID, COVID-19 status, age in years and sex were almost always included in the sample metadata. Where available, HLA class I and class II types were obtained from metadata supplied by the sample provider rather than from assay-based typing.

One collaborating source in Seattle enrolled patients during active infection and followed them longitudinally through the course of disease. Whole blood was collected in K2EDTA tubes by collaborating institutions according to the institutions' own protocols. For TCRbeta analysis, collaborator samples were shipped as frozen whole blood, as isolated PBMCs, or as DNA extracted from either sample type. Beyond this particular receptor, the publication reports: The quantity of clinical and demographic metadata differed by source and by participant and was supplied without curation.

Trimming removed 3 bases from V and 1 base from J, leaving 6 bases between the germline ends. CDR1 WSHSY and CDR2 SAAADI are derived from the germline V gene. From the cysteine up to the phenylalanine, the CDR3 has a length of 13 residues. The entry retains the CDR3 DNA only, 39 bases that are in frame from base 1. The specimen was peripheral blood. The sequence links TRBV10-2 to TRBJ1-2, with the D gene too uncertain to name. The origin of this receptor is a man at least 80 years old with COVID-19, enrolled during active disease. The bases read TGCGCCAGCAGTGAACGGGGTAACTATGGCTACACCTTC. It codes for CASSERGNYGYTF.